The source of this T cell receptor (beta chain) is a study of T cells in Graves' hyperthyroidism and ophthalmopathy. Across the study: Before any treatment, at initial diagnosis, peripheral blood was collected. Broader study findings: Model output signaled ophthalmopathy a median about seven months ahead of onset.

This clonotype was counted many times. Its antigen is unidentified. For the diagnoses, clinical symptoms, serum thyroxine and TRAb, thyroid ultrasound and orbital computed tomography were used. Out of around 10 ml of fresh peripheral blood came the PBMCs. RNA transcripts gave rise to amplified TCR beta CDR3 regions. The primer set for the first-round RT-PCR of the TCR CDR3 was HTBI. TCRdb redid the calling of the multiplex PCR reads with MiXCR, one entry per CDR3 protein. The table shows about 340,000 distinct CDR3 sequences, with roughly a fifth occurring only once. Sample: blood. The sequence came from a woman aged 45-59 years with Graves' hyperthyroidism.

The CDR3 protein is CASSFSGVEQYF. CDR3 bases: TGTGCCAGCAGTTTCTCTGGGGTCGAGCAGTACTTC. The V and J genes are TRBV28 and TRBJ2-7; D gene unclear. V lost 3 bases, J lost 6 bases, and 9 bases lay in between. The CDR3 extends over 12 amino acids. The germline CDR1 and CDR2 sequences are MDHEN and SYDVKM. Looking up the rest from reference TRBV28 and TRBJ2-7 gives the full variable domain: DVKVTQSSRYLVKRTGEKVFLECVQDMDHENMFWYRQDPGLGLRLIYFSYDVKMKEKGDIPEGYSVSREKKERFSLILESASTNQTSMYLCASSFSGVEQYFGPGTRLTVT.